This TCR beta chain was recovered during a study of early T cells in non-severe SARS-CoV-2 infection. Study summary: With bulk RNA from unsorted whole blood as input, sequencing yielded unpaired chains.

Unique molecular identifiers were added to individual cDNA molecules. TCRdb re-called the 5' RACE reads through MiXCR, storing one row per CDR3 protein. The sample records some 97,000 distinct CDR3 sequences, 9.5% to 12% being singletons. Trimming pared 5 bases from V and 1 base from J, leaving 18 bases between. The CDR3 has 16 amino acids. Germline-derived CDR1 and CDR2 are MNHEY and SVGAGI. General study findings and limits: Clonotype matching in VDJdb favored anti-spike CD8 responses and did not capture private and CD4 specificities.

About this clonotype itself: Its antigen is not identified.

This sample comprised whole blood, obtained at baseline. The receptor was isolated from an adult who was a healthcare worker with PCR-confirmed SARS-CoV-2 infection or an uninfected control (not recorded which). The chain is built from TRBV6-5 and TRBJ2-7, with no clear D. In DNA, the CDR3 is TGTGCCAGCAGTCACTACCCTCCAGACCCGTCCTACGAGCAGTACTTC. It is translated as CASSHYPPDPSYEQYF.